A single sample gave rise to the 3 T cell receptor beta chains below, sequenced in a study of identical twins. One entry per CDR3 protein results from TCRdb running MiXCR on the 5' RACE reads. The sample lists fewer than 500,000 distinct CDR3 sequences, approximately 25% occurring once. These records were also assigned to another study, of T cells expressing NK-cell markers.

Sequenced material: CD4+ T cells sorted from blood. The receptors were gathered from a woman between 18 and 30 years old in good health.

The rearrangement uses TRBV6-5 and TRBJ1-1; a possible D gene is TRBD1 (5 bases). V lost 5 bases and J 2 bases, leaving 15 bases between the germline ends. Germline CDR1 is MNHEY and CDR2 is SVGAGI. This CDR3 has 15 residues. The CDR3: CASSPLGTVNTEAFF. The CDR3 DNA reads TGTGCCAGCAGTCCACTCGGGACGGTTAACACTGAAGCTTTCTTT.

This clonotype was seen a handful of times. The J gene is TRBJ2-3, the V gene TRBV9; weak D call: TRBD1 (7 bases). With 7 bases removed from V and 4 bases from J, the gap between germline ends came to 28 bases. This CDR3 is built from 18 residues. Germline CDR1 SGDLS, CDR2 YYNGEE. The CDR3 region has the DNA TGTGCCAGCTCCAGGGGGGACAACGCTAGGGGGCTTCCAGATACGCAGTATTTT. Translating gives CASSRGDNARGLPDTQYF.

This chain connects TRBV5-6 to TRBJ2-2; D gene unclear. The CDR3 spans 12 residues. Germline V lookup: CDR1 SGHDT, CDR2 YYEEEE. V was cut by 5 bases and J by 8 bases, with 10 bases left in between. The CDR3 here is CASRPSVGELFF. The CDR3 DNA reads as TGTGCCAGCAGGCCCTCGGTGGGGGAGCTGTTTTTT.